This record concerns one TCR beta chain sequence. This sample was included in a study of T cell changes during pregnancy in multiple sclerosis. The CDR3 is 14 residues long. Germline values: CDR1 SGHAT, CDR2 FQDESV (reference sequence). J lost 4 bases, V lost 5 bases, and 2 bases had no gene match. The protocol was immunoSEQ multiplex PCR, while the TCRdb copy is restricted to in-frame clones and leaves out a portion. Of roughly 120,000 clones in the sample, approximately 93% were seen once. The V and J genes are TRBV11-1 and TRBJ1-4; 9 positions agree with TRBD1. This TCR came from a female donor with multiple sclerosis, enrolled in a pregnancy study. The source material was peripheral blood, sampled before pregnancy. The CDR3 nucleotides are TGTGCCAGCAGCCAGGACAGGGGTAATGAAAAACTGTTTTTT. Protein product: CASSQDRGNEKLFF.